One sample yielded the 8 T cell receptor beta chains listed below, sequenced in a study of cytomegalovirus exposure and HLA in healthy donors. This table comes from immunoSEQ multiplex PCR, and its TCRdb copy is limited to in-frame clones, with some not included. The sample yields over 85,000 clones, around nine tenths seen once. The specimen was PBMCs. These receptors came from a woman between 18 and 30 years old in good health and CMV-seronegative.

The CDR3 is CASSPLTSGSSPYEQYF. The DNA for the CDR3 is TGTGCCAGCTCACCGCTAACTAGCGGGAGTTCCCCCTACGAGCAGTACTTC. The genes are TRBV18 and TRBJ2-7; 11 bases are a match to TRBD2. The CDR3 is 17 amino acids. Unmatched junction bases numbered 9, after V lost 3 bases and J lost 2 bases. In germline, CDR1 is KGHSH, CDR2 LQKENI.

The chain combines TRBV6-5 with TRBJ1-3; maybe TRBD1 (6 bases). The CDR3 is 14 amino acids. V was trimmed by 7 bases and J by 4 bases, leaving 14 bases between them. Looked up from germline, CDR1 is MNHEY and CDR2 is SVGAGI. The CDR3 coding sequence is TGTGCCAGCAAGCAGGGGACGAACGGAAACACCATATATTTT. Translation: CASKQGTNGNTIYF.

This clone was found a few times. J is TRBJ2-3 and V is TRBV28; 9 nucleotides agree with TRBD1. Germline V gene lookup returns CDR1 MDHEN and CDR2 SYDVKM. V dropped 10 bases and J dropped 7; count of bases not matched to a gene: 12. This CDR3 is 14 amino acids long. The chain's CDR3 is CATHAGTGINTQYF. The DNA of the CDR3 is TGTGCCACCCACGCCGGGACAGGGATTAATACGCAGTATTTT. The full variable domain, in which reference TRBV28 and TRBJ2-3 provide the parts outside the CDR3, is DVKVTQSSRYLVKRTGEKVFLECVQDMDHENMFWYRQDPGLGLRLIYFSYDVKMKEKGDIPEGYSVSREKKERFSLILESASTNQTSMYLCATHAGTGINTQYFGPGTRLTVL.

This chain links TRBV4-1 with TRBJ1-2; D remains ambiguous. CDR3 length equals 14 residues. The germline CDR1 and CDR2 sequences are MGHRA and YSYEKL. The V gene lost 0 bases and the J gene lost 4 bases, with 9 bases spanning the gap. CDR3: CASSQDNGVYGYTF. CDR3 bases: TGCGCCAGCAGCCAAGACAACGGGGTCTATGGCTACACCTTC.

The chain employs TRBV7-3 and TRBJ1-3; D not resolved. The germline V gene has CDR1 SGHTA and CDR2 FQGTGA. V was pared by 2 bases and J by 8 bases, with 16 bases between. This CDR3 is 15 amino acids long. The CDR3 nucleotides are TGTGCCAGCAGCTTATCAGGAGGCGGGGATGACACCATATATTTT. It is translated as CASSLSGGGDDTIYF.

The rearrangement links TRBV30 to TRBJ2-1; 11 nucleotides align to TRBD2. Germline values: CDR1 GTSNPN, CDR2 SVGIG (reference sequence). Trimming at V came to 3 bases and at J to 3 bases, leaving 4 bases not matched to a gene. This CDR3 is 15 amino acids long. CDR3: CAWRPGLAGYNEQFF. The CDR3, as DNA: TGTGCCTGGAGACCCGGACTAGCGGGCTACAATGAGCAGTTCTTC.

This chain links TRBV10-2 with TRBJ1-5, with TRBD1 as a possible D gene (5 bases). The CDR3 is made up of 14 amino acids. The V end lost 4 bases, the J end lost 0 bases, and 7 bases lay between the germline ends. Germline-derived CDR1 and CDR2 are WSHSY and SAAADI. The CDR3 region has the DNA TGCGCCAGCAGTGGGGACTATAGCAATCAGCCCCAGCATTTT. Its translation is CASSGDYSNQPQHF.

The rearrangement links TRBV25-1 to TRBJ2-7; D might be TRBD2 (6 bases). Trimming stripped 1 base from V and 2 bases from J, with 15 bases between. Per germline, CDR1 MGHDK and CDR2 SYGVNS. The CDR3 loop spans 16 amino acids. CDR3 DNA: TGTGCCAGCAGTGAATTAGTCGCGGGGTGGGCCTACGAGCAGTACTTC. Protein: CASSELVAGWAYEQYF.